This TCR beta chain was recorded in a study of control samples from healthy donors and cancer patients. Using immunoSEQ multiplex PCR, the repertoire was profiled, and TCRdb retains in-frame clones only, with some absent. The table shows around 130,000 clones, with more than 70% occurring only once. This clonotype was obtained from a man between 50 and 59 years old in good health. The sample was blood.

CDR3 amino acids: CASSTRGESDTQYF. For the CDR3, the DNA is TGTGCCAGCAGCACTCGGGGGGAGTCAGATACGCAGTATTTT. This chain joins TRBV13 and TRBJ2-3, with 7 bases identical to TRBD2. The CDR3 covers 14 residues. Germline V gene sequence: CDR1 PRHDT, CDR2 FYEKMQ (reference sequence). V lost 5 bases, J lost 4 bases, and 6 bases stayed unmatched.